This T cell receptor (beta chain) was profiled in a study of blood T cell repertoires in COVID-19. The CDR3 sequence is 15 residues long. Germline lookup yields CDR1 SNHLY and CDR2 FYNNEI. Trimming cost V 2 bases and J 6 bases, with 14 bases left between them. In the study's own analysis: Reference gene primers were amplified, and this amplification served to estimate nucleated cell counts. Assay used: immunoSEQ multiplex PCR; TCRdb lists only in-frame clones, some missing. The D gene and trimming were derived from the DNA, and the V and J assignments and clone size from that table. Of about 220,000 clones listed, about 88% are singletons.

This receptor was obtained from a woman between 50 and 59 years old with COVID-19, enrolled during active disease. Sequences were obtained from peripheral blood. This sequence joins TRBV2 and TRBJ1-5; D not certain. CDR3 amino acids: CASSEWRQSAQPQHF. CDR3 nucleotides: TGTGCCAGCAGTGAATGGAGGCAGAGTGCTCAGCCCCAGCATTTT.